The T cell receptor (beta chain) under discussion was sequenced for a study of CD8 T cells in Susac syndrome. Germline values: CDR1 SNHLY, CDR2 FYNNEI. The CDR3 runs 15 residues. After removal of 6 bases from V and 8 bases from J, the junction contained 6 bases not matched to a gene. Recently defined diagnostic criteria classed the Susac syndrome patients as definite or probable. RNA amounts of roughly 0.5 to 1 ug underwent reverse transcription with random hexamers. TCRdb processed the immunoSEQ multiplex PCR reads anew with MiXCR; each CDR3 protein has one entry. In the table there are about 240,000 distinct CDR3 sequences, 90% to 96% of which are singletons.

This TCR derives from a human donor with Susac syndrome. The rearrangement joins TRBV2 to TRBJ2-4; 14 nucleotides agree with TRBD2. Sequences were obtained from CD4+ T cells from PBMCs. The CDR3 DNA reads TGTGCCAGCAGGAAGGGACTAGCGGGAGCTGACATTCAGTACTTC. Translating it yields CASRKGLAGADIQYF.